One TCR beta chain is described in this entry. Its target antigen remains unknown. The conserved closing phenylalanine or tryptophan is absent in this CDR3, likely reflecting a read error. In total, 600 or so healthy bone marrow donors made up the cohort. At the time of sampling, all cohort members were nominally healthy, though unrecorded immune exposures were likely present. The donor was CMV seronegative and was included in the group of about 350 seronegative cohort members. Each donor provided a peripheral blood sample, and peripheral blood mononuclear cells were used for TCR beta sequencing. Genomic DNA was extracted from the blood cell samples with the Qiagen DNeasy Blood Extraction Kit. The sample originates from a study of cytomegalovirus exposure and HLA in healthy donors (dated by TCRdb to between 2016 and 2019). As for the study more broadly: An earlier analysis of a few hundred of the donors reported 276 Gb of sequence data and 95 million to 120 million unique TCR beta sequences obtained from roughly 170 million T cells. A later genetic analysis used genome-wide SNP genotypes for about 55% of the 666 donors, treating that subset as a discovery cohort. Rather than using new phenotypic data, the later analysis identified candidate immune exposures from TCR beta sequences and from how often those sequences occurred across donors. Donor age, sex, ethnicity and CMV serostatus were compiled alongside the repertoire data. All discovery cohort repertoires had been generated using a single sequencing platform. Typing coverage differed by locus: A, B, C, DRB1 and DQB1 were typed in about 620-630 donors, DQA1 in about 500, DPA1 in 606, and DPB1 in around 440. HLA typing included class I and class II loci at four-digit resolution. Roughly five DR-DQ haplotypes were handled as single units for association and clustering because linkage in the cohort was strong. In a later analysis, previously published TCR beta repertoires from about 670 donors were re-analyzed and high-resolution HLA genotyping was added so that TCR occurrence patterns could be studied. A separate validation cohort of over 95 different subjects was used in addition to the 666-subject first cohort. Approximately 310 gigabases of sequencing data and tens of millions of unique TCR sequences were included in an early release covering about 700 HLA-typed donors. The study aimed to test whether cataloging public T cell receptors could reveal signatures of past pathogen exposure. To predict cytomegalovirus infection status, the study combined high-throughput TCR immunosequencing, statistical association of individual TCRs with disease status, and machine learning. The T cell repertoires of 670 or so subjects were profiled by immunosequencing and related to cytomegalovirus serostatus. An earlier analysis of 500 to 750 of the donors applied high-throughput TCR beta sequencing to assess whether each TCR beta V gene segment acted as functional or pseudogenic. Of the 398 genotyped donors, about 84% fell in the genetic ancestry cluster associated with self-reported Caucasian donors. Among around 400 genotyped donors of the cohort, an average of roughly 230,000 unique TCR beta nucleotide sequences was sequenced per donor, of which approximately 19% were non-productive. Study-wide conclusions, independent of this receptor: It was suggested by the authors that the approach could potentially be generalized to other disease states and immunological phenotypes. In vitro tests confirmed that a few of the cytomegalovirus-associated TCR beta chains recognize cytomegalovirus antigens. The study listed 150 to 200 TCR beta chains as associated with cytomegalovirus. V-gene and J-gene trimming of TCR beta chains was associated with a missense DCLRE1C variant in a later genetic analysis, and the association was replicated in an independent cohort. In a later analysis, HLA-associated TCR beta chains showed more clonal expansion and lower generation probabilities than non-associated chains that were equally common. Some IMGT-functional V segments, including TRBV6-2 and TRBV6-3, could not be distinguished by the 87-base-pair reads and were therefore excluded. When HLA alleles, especially DR and DQ, strongly co-occurred, attributing TCR associations to individual alleles was difficult. Roughly uniform sequencing depth across donors was assumed in presence/absence analyses, although this assumption may not hold. A further reported finding was that TCR beta sequences accurately predicted the HLA-A and HLA-B alleles for most subjects in the first cohort. Cytomegalovirus status was reported to be diagnosed by the classifier with high specificity and sensitivity in both the original and validation cohorts. Most TCR sequences were seen in very few donors, while some public TCRs were found in many individuals. Because some donors lacked HLA typing at each locus, the association tests relied only on the typed subset. A cluster of highly shared sequence variants was judged likely to represent a technical artifact of the sequencing pipeline. A later analysis reported that several top co-occurrence clusters appeared linked to parvovirus B19, influenza, CMV and Epstein-Barr virus. Linkage disequilibrium might explain the correlated functional status among segregating V segments, but an unknown experimental factor could not be ruled out. In a later genetic analysis, fewer N-insertions in productive TCRs were reported among donors in an Asian-associated ancestry cluster than the roughly 700-donor mean. CMV serostatus was the only immune exposure information available for the cohort. According to a later analysis, TCR association rates differed among HLA loci, with DRB1 alleles showing the most associated TCRs and HLA-C alleles showing the fewest. Only TCR beta chains were sequenced in this cohort, and the absence of alpha or paired-chain data limited detectable features. In an earlier analysis of about 540 of the donors, most TCR beta V segments were observed in productive rearrangements about 87% or about 30% of the time, broadly matching IMGT annotations. In a later analysis, most CMV-associated TCR beta chains were found to appear HLA-restricted, with HLA associations seemingly driven largely by CMV exposure. In a later analysis, around 15,000 TCR beta sequences were associated with specific HLA alleles at a false discovery rate of 0.05. The earlier analysis of 587 of the donors excluded over 15 rarely observed V segments, including chromosome 9 orphons, because counts were too low.

The CDR3 length is 14 residues, termini included. Only the CDR3 DNA is retained, 42 bases long and in frame from the first base. CDR1 and CDR2 (MNHNY, SVGAGI) derive from the germline V gene (reference sequence). V is clipped by 4 bases and J by 7 bases, and the sequence between their germline boundaries is 13 bases long. Libraries came from the immunoSEQ multiplex PCR assay. For the multiplex PCR, a mixture combining 60 forward primers for TCR Vbeta segments and 13 reverse primers for TCR Jbeta segments was used. The CDR3 region of rearranged TCR beta genes was amplified from genomic DNA by a multiplex PCR assay. On the Illumina HiSeq System, the amplified TCR beta libraries were sequenced as 87-base-pair reads. For the original study's pipeline: In a later analysis, tens of millions of unique TCR beta chains were counted across the 500 to 850 repertoires, and roughly 11 million of these chains were shared by at least two donors. Raw reads were error-corrected and collapsed into unique sequences by a nearest-neighbor algorithm in which closely related sequences were merged to remove PCR and sequencing errors. CDR3 sequences were aligned to IMGT reference sequences to assign V, D and J gene segments. Each retained sequence needed at least a six-nucleotide match to both a V gene segment and a J gene segment. A rearrangement counted as productive if the CDR3 had no stop codons and remained in frame with V and J, and every other rearrangement counted as non-productive. CDR3 was defined by IMGT convention, running from the second conserved V-encoded cysteine to the conserved J-encoded phenylalanine. Sequences without an unambiguous match to a single V gene segment were excluded from the earlier analysis of 450 to 650 of the donors. An earlier analysis of 450 to 650 of the donors called V segments functional above 56.7% productive rearrangements and segregating when the between-donor standard deviation exceeded 5%. A statistical classification framework was built to diagnose cytomegalovirus status from the catalog of TCR beta chain sequences. In a later analysis, TCR nucleotide sequences were compared against IMGT/GENE-DB human TR gene sequences so that V and J genes could be assigned. The TCRdist pipeline was used in a later analysis to assign CDR3 sequences and most-parsimonious VDJ recombination scenarios. In a later analysis, each TCR beta chain was defined by its CDR3 amino acid sequence together with its V-gene family, and reads without a unique V-gene family were excluded. A later analysis removed several hundred highly shared, low-generation-probability nucleotide sequences to deal with suspected cross-contamination and a sequencing artifact. In a later analysis, a clonal expansion index was calculated for each public chain from normalized within-repertoire ranks of inferred template counts. In a later analysis, generation probabilities were computed with a VDJ recombination model fitted to out-of-frame rearrangements, and the resulting probabilities were checked against IGoR. In a later analysis, hypergeometric tests were used to score TCR-TCR, TCR-HLA and TCR-CMV co-occurrence, with a repertoire-size bias correction applied to TCR pairs. A later analysis estimated false discovery rates by permuting HLA or CMV assignments 20 times. In a later analysis, co-occurring TCRs were grouped with DBSCAN, and TCRdist sequence similarity was added when clustering was performed within HLA-allele-positive subsets. For co-occurrence clustering, repertoires with fewer than 30,000 or more than 120,000 public chains were excluded, along with five repertoires with anomalous nucleotide sharing. As stored in TCRdb, this immuneACCESS dataset retains in-frame rearrangements with V and J assigned. A fraction of the clones does not appear; measured against another copy, unresolved V genes explain less than half of the discrepancy, and the remainder lacks a known reason. V and J calls and clone size follow that table, whereas D and trimming were derived from the DNA. This sample is represented by about 130,000 clones; 75% to 85% of them were singletons. In total, the top ten clones hold 1% of the sample.

Sequenced material: PBMCs. This receptor was obtained from a man aged 40-49 years in good health and CMV-seronegative. The chain is encoded by TRBV6-6 joined to TRBJ1-4; a confident D gene designation cannot be given. The DNA is TGTGCCAGCAGTTCTGTGGACGGGATTGAAAAACTGTTTGTT. This sequence encodes CASSSVDGIEKLFV.